This TCR beta chain was found in a study of blood T cell repertoires in COVID-19. Trimming stripped 5 bases from V and 3 bases from J, with 13 bases between. CDR1 is SEHNR, CDR2 FQNEAQ, per germline (reference sequence). The length of the CDR3 is 15 residues. Data came from immunoSEQ multiplex PCR; TCRdb stores just in-frame clones and leaves some out. The top ten clones hold under 2% of a sample with about 410,000 clones, 89% of them seen once. The TCR originated in a woman aged 40-49 years with COVID-19, enrolled during active disease. Material for sequencing was peripheral blood. The rearrangement links TRBV7-9 to TRBJ1-4; TRBD1 is a possible D gene (5 bases). This CDR3 reads CASSMGRVANEKLFF. CDR3 nucleotides: TGTGCCAGCAGCATGGGCAGGGTAGCTAATGAAAAACTGTTTTTT.